The clone carrying this T cell receptor (beta chain) turned up a few times. No antigen is known for it. TCRdb reanalysed the reads using MiXCR and keeps one entry per CDR3 protein. Of fewer than 1,000,000 distinct CDR3 sequences listed, about 33% are singletons. This sample was taken from a study of T cell repertoires in cytomegalovirus infection. V was clipped by 5 bases and J by 1 base, with 14 bases between them. The CDR3 has 15 amino acids. The germline CDR1 and CDR2 sequences are MNHNY and SVGAGI (reference sequence). The sequences come from cultured CD8+ T cells from PBMCs, collected from culture after CMV antigen stimulation. V and J are TRBV6-6 and TRBJ1-2, with D hard to call. The receptor was isolated from a human donor in good health (CMV status not recorded). Some clones in this sample may be carry-over from other donors' samples. CDR3 residues: CASSQGGYLNYGYTF. DNA for the CDR3: TGTGCCAGCAGTCAAGGCGGATACCTTAACTATGGCTACACCTTC.